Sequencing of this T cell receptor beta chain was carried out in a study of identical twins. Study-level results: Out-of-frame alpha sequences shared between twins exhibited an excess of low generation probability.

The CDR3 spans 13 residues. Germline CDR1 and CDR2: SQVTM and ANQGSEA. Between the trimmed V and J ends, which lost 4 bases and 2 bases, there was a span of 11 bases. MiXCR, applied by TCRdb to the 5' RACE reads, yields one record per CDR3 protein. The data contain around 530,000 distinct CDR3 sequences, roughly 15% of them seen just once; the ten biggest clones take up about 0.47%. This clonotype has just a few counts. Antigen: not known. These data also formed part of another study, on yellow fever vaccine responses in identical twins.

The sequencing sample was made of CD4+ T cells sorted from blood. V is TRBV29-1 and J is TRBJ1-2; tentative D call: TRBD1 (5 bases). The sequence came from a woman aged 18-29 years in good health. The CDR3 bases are TGCAGCGTTGTTCCCGCAGGGAACTATGGCTACACCTTC. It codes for CSVVPAGNYGYTF.